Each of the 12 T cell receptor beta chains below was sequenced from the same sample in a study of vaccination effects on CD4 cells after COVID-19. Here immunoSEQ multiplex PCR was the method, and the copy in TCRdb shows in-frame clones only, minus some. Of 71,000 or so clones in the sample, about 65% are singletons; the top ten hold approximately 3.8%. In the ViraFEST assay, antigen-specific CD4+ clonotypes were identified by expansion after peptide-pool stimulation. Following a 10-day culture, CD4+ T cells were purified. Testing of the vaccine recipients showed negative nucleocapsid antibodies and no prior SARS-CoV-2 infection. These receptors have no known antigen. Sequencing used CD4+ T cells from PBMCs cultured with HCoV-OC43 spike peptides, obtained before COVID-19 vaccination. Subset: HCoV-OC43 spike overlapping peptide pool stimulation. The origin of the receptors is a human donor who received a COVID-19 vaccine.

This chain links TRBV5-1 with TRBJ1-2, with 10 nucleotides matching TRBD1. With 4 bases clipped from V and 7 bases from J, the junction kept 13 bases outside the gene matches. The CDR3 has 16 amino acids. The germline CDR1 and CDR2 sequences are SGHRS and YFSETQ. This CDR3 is CASSSTGTGEVSGYTF. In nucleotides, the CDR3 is TGCGCCAGCAGCAGTACCGGGACAGGGGAAGTGAGTGGCTACACCTTC.

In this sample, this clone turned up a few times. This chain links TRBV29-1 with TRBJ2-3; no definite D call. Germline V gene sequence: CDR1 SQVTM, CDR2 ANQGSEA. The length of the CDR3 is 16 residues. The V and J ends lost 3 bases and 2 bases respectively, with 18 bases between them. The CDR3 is CSVEGLNSRSTDTQYF. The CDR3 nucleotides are TGCAGCGTTGAGGGTTTGAACAGTCGATCCACAGATACGCAGTATTTT.

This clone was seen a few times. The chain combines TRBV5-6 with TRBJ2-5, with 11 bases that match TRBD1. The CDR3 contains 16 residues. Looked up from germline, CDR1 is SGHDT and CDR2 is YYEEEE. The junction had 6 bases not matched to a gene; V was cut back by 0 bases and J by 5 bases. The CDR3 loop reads CASSLEGQGGRETQYF. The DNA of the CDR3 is TGTGCCAGCAGCTTGGAGGGACAGGGGGGGAGGGAGACCCAGTACTTC.

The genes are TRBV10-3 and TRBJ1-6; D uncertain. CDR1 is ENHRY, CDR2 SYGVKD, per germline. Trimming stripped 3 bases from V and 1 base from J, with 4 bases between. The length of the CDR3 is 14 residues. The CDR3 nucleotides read TGTGCCATCAGTGATTGGTCCTATAATTCACCCCTCCACTTT. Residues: CAISDWSYNSPLHF.

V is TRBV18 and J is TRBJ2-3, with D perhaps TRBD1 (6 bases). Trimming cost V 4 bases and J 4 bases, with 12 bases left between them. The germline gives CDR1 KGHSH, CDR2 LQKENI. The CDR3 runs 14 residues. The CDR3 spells CASSLQGLPDTQYF. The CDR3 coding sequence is TGTGCCAGCTCACTACAGGGTTTACCAGATACGCAGTATTTT.

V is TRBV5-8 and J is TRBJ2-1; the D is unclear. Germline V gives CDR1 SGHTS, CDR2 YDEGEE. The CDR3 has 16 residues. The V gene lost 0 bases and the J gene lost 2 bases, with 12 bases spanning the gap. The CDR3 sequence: CASSLAEVRTYNEQFF. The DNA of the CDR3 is TGTGCCAGCAGCTTGGCCGAAGTACGGACCTACAATGAGCAGTTCTTC.

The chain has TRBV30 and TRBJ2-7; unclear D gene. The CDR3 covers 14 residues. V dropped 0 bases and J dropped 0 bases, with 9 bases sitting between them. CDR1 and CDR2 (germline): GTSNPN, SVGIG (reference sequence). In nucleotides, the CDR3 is TGTGCCTGGAGTGTACATACGAGCTCCTACGAGCAGTACGTC. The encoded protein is CAWSVHTSSYEQYV.

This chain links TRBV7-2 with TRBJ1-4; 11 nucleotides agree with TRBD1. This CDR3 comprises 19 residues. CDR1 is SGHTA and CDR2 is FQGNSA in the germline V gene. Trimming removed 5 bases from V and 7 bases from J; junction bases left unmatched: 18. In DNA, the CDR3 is TGTGCCAGCAGCCTACGCCTCAGAGCCTTAGGGACAGGGGGTGAAAAACTGTTTTTT. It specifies CASSLRLRALGTGGEKLFF. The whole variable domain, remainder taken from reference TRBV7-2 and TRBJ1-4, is GAGVSQSPSNKVTEKGKDVELRCDPISGHTALYWYRQSLGQGLEFLIYFQGNSAPDKSGLPSDRFSAERTGGSVSTLTIQRTQQEDSAVYLCASSLRLRALGTGGEKLFFGSGTQLSVL.

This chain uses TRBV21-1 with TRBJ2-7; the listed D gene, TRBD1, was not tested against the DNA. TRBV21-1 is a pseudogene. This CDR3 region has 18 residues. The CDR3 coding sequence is TGTGCCAGCAGCAAAGCTTCGAGCGTCCGGGACAGATCGTACGAGCAGTACGTC. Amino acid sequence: CASSKASSVRDRSYEQYV.

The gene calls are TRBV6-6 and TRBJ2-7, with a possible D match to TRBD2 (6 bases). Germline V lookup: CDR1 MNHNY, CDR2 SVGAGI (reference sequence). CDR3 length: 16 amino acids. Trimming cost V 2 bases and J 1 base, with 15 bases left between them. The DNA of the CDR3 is TGTGCCAGCAGTTACCGACGGGGTAGCGGTTCCTACGAGCAGTACGTC. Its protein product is CASSYRRGSGSYEQYV.

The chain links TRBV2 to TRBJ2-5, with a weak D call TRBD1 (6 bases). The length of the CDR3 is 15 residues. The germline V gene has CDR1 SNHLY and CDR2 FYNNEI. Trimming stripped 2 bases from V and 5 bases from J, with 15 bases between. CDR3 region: CASSEMTGYDETQYF. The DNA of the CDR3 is TGTGCCAGCAGTGAAATGACAGGCTACGATGAGACCCAGTACTTC.

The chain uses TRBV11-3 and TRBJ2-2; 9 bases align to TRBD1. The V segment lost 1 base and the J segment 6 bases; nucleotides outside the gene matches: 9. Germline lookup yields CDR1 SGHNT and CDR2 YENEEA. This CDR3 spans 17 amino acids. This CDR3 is CASSLGDRVGGAGELFF. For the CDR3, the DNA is TGTGCCAGCAGCTTAGGGGACAGGGTCGGGGGCGCCGGGGAGCTGTTTTTT.